Listed below are T cell receptor beta chains from one sample, sequenced in a study of beta chain features in type 1 diabetes. TCRdb's copy holds only in-frame clones and misses some; the assay was immunoSEQ multiplex PCR. The sample records 350,000 to 400,000 clones, roughly 15% being singletons. The specimen was naive CD4+ T cells from blood. The receptors were sampled from a woman aged 18 to 35 in good health. CDR3s include the opening cysteine and the closing phenylalanine or tryptophan. D genes are given only for firm matches. The listing skips clone size in some rows; elsewhere it reads once, few, many or a size class.

j_gene,d_gene,v_gene,abundance,len,CDR3aa,CDR3nt
TRBJ2-3,TRBD2,TRBV28,few,15,CAIKTSGVFTDTQYF,TGTGCCATCAAAACTAGCGGGGTATTCACAGATACGCAGTATTTT
TRBJ1-1,TRBD1,TRBV19,few,15,CASQFDFGTADEAFF,TGTGCCAGTCAATTCGATTTTGGGACAGCAGATGAAGCTTTCTTT
TRBJ2-5,-,TRBV11-2,-,13,CASSFSGTETQYF,TGTGCCAGCAGCTTTTCGGGAACAGAGACCCAGTACTTC
TRBJ1-5,TRBD1,TRBV7-9,-,15,CASSPGQAALGAQHF,TGTGCCAGCAGCCCGGGACAGGCGGCCTTAGGGGCCCAGCATTTT
TRBJ1-5,-,TRBV27,-,13,CASSLQGNQPQHF,TGTGCCAGCAGTTTACAGGGGAATCAGCCCCAGCATTTT
TRBJ2-5,TRBD2,TRBV12-5,few,14,CASGLGLAEETQYF,TGTGCTAGTGGTTTGGGACTAGCGGAAGAGACCCAGTACTTC
TRBJ2-7,TRBD2,TRBV9,-,17,CASSVGTSGRVTYEQYF,TGTGCCAGCAGCGTCGGGACTAGCGGGAGGGTTACCTACGAGCAGTACTTC
TRBJ2-3,-,TRBV5-1,few,13,CASSPAGTDTQYF,TGCGCCAGCAGCCCCGCAGGCACAGATACGCAGTATTTT
TRBJ2-5,-,TRBV4-1,-,15,CASSQERRVQETQYF,TGCGCCAGCAGCCAAGAGAGGAGGGTACAAGAGACCCAGTACTTC
TRBJ2-5,-,TRBV27,few,16,CASSLLGGRLVETQYF,TGTGCCAGCAGTTTACTCGGGGGTAGATTGGTGGAGACCCAGTACTTC
TRBJ2-7,-,TRBV19,-,13,CASSLGRAYEQYF,TGTGCCAGTAGTTTGGGCAGGGCCTACGAGCAGTACTTC
TRBJ2-1,TRBD2,TRBV5-1,few,16,CASSLFMREGYNEQFF,TGCGCCAGCAGCTTGTTTATGCGGGAGGGCTACAATGAGCAGTTCTTC
TRBJ2-7,TRBD2,TRBV6-1,-,15,CASSAGTSESYEQYF,TGTGCCAGCAGTGCCGGGACTAGCGAGTCCTACGAGCAGTACTTC
TRBJ2-7,-,TRBV30,-,13,CAWRRGPTYEQYF,TGTGCCTGGAGGCGGGGGCCTACGTACGAGCAGTACTTC
TRBJ2-2,-,TRBV7-3,-,16,CASSLSRRTRDGELFF,TGTGCCAGCAGCTTATCCAGACGAACCCGGGACGGGGAGCTGTTTTTT
TRBJ2-7,-,TRBV10-3,-,14,CAISESVLGDEQYF,TGTGCCATCAGTGAGTCAGTACTAGGCGACGAGCAGTACTTC
TRBJ2-1,TRBD2,TRBV4-1,-,18,CASSRWASGRAQYNEQFF,TGCGCCAGCAGCCGGTGGGCCAGCGGGAGGGCCCAATACAATGAGCAGTTCTTC
TRBJ1-2,-,TRBV30,-,15,CAWSVLTVPNYGYTF,TGTGCCTGGAGTGTACTTACGGTTCCTAACTATGGCTACACCTTC
TRBJ2-7,-,TRBV30,few,13,CAWSRGVRGEQYF,TGTGCCTGGAGTCGAGGGGTTCGGGGGGAGCAGTACTTC
TRBJ1-1,TRBD1,TRBV29-1,-,15,CSVETGGDVNTEAFF,TGCAGCGTTGAAACAGGGGGGGACGTGAACACTGAAGCTTTCTTT
TRBJ2-5,TRBD1,TRBV9,few,15,CASSVRRTGGETQYF,TGTGCCAGCAGCGTACGGAGGACAGGGGGCGAGACCCAGTACTTC
TRBJ1-1,TRBD1,TRBV28,few,14,CASKTGTANTEAFF,TGTGCCAGCAAAACCGGGACAGCAAACACTGAAGCTTTCTTT
TRBJ2-2,TRBD2,TRBV5-6,few,18,CASSLASSLAARTGELFF,TGTGCCAGCAGCTTGGCCAGTTCGCTAGCGGCGAGGACCGGGGAGCTGTTTTTT
TRBJ1-2,TRBD1,TRBV7-2,once,13,CASSPYRDSSYTF,TGTGCCAGCAGCCCATACCGGGACAGCTCCTACACCTTC
TRBJ2-1,-,TRBV25-1,-,14,CASSESSSTDEQFF,TGTGCCAGCAGTGAATCATCCTCCACGGATGAGCAGTTCTTC
TRBJ2-2,TRBD1,TRBV2,few,20,CASSIPRGTGGTANTGELFF,TGTGCCAGCAGTATTCCCCGTGGGACAGGGGGAACCGCGAACACCGGGGAGCTGTTTTTT
TRBJ2-5,TRBD1,TRBV6-6,few,13,CASSRQGDETQYF,TGTGCCAGCAGTCGACAGGGGGATGAGACCCAGTACTTC
TRBJ2-1,TRBD2,TRBV25-1,-,14,CASSKTLAGYEQFF,TGTGCCAGCAGCAAAACCCTAGCGGGGTATGAGCAGTTCTTC
TRBJ2-1,TRBD2,TRBV6-4,few,16,CASSIIAGGPSVEQFF,TGTGCCAGCAGTATAATAGCGGGAGGGCCCTCTGTTGAGCAGTTCTTC
TRBJ2-1,TRBD2,TRBV7-2,few,15,CASSLGATSAIEQFF,TGTGCCAGCAGCTTAGGGGCTACTAGCGCGATAGAGCAGTTCTTC
TRBJ1-3,-,TRBV29-1,few,12,CSVDLSGNTIYF,TGCAGCGTTGATCTCTCTGGAAACACCATATATTTT
TRBJ2-5,-,TRBV13,few,12,CASSSRGETQYF,TGTGCCAGCAGCTCACGGGGGGAGACCCAGTACTTC
TRBJ2-1,TRBD2,TRBV7-9,once,15,CASSFGTSGGNEQFF,TGTGCCAGCAGCTTCGGGACTAGCGGGGGCAATGAGCAGTTCTTC
TRBJ2-1,-,TRBV5-1,-,15,CASSLDREFGDEQFF,TGCGCCAGCAGCTTGGACAGGGAGTTCGGCGATGAGCAGTTCTTC
TRBJ1-1,-,TRBV27,-,14,CASSPERLSTEAFF,TGTGCCAGCAGCCCGGAGAGGCTGAGCACTGAAGCTTTCTTT
TRBJ2-1,TRBD2,TRBV2,few,16,CASSERSGGSYNEQFF,TGTGCCAGCAGTGAGAGGTCGGGAGGGTCCTACAATGAGCAGTTCTTC
TRBJ2-4,-,TRBV7-2,-,14,CASSSEAAKNIQYF,TGTGCCAGCAGCTCGGAAGCGGCCAAAAACATTCAGTACTTC
TRBJ2-2,TRBD1,TRBV2,few,13,CASRPGGTGELFF,TGTGCCAGCAGGCCAGGGGGAACCGGGGAGCTGTTTTTT
TRBJ2-1,TRBD2,TRBV4-3,-,16,CASSQDLAGPSNEQFF,TGCGCCAGCAGCCAAGATCTAGCGGGACCAAGCAATGAGCAGTTCTTC
TRBJ1-2,TRBD1,TRBV19,few,14,CASSPGQGFYGYTF,TGTGCCAGTAGTCCCGGACAGGGATTCTATGGCTACACCTTC